The rows below give T cell receptor beta chains drawn from one sample of a study of T cells in localized non-small cell lung cancer. Profiling relied on immunoSEQ multiplex PCR, and the TCRdb table lists in-frame clones only, not all of them. The table includes almost 30,000 clones, more than 70% detected once. This sample comprised peripheral blood, obtained before any cancer treatment. These receptors all come from a female donor aged 60 or older with stage III squamous cell lung carcinoma. The CDR3 runs from the conserved cysteine through the conserved F or W. A D gene is named only where the DNA matches it firmly. Clone size is not always given. Where it is, it says once, few, many or a class for expanded clones.

V	size	J	D	DNA	CDR3
TRBV19	NA	TRBJ2-1	TRBD1	TGTGCCAGTAGTATGTACCGGACAGGGGCGGGTAATGAGCAGTTCTTC	CASSMYRTGAGNEQFF
TRBV9	NA	TRBJ2-5	NA	TGTGCCAGCAGCGTAGACGCGGGGACCCAGTACTTC	CASSVDAGTQYF
TRBV5-1	NA	TRBJ2-3	NA	TGCGCCAGCAGCCTTACCCCGGGCACTGGCACAGATACGCAGTATTTT	CASSLTPGTGTDTQYF
TRBV9	NA	TRBJ2-7	TRBD1	TGTGCCAGCGGAGAGACCGGGACAGCGAAAAGGGAGCAGTACTTC	CASGETGTAKREQYF
TRBV7-9	medium-sized	TRBJ1-5	NA	TGTGCCAGCAGCTCCACCCGGTCTGGAGATCAGCCCCAGCATTTT	CASSSTRSGDQPQHF
TRBV5-1	once	TRBJ2-7	TRBD2	TGCGCCAGCAGCATAGCGGGAGGGTCCTACGAGCAGTACTTC	CASSIAGGSYEQYF
TRBV11-3	once	TRBJ2-7	NA	TGTGCCAGCAGCTCGGGCAACGAGCAGTACTTC	CASSSGNEQYF
TRBV5-6	NA	TRBJ2-6	TRBD1	TGTGCCAGCAGGACAGGGGTCGACTCTGGGGCCAACGTCCTGACTTTC	CASRTGVDSGANVLTF
TRBV18	NA	TRBJ2-1	NA	TGTGCCAGCTCACCGCGTGTACTCAGTGAGCAGTTCTTC	CASSPRVLSEQFF
TRBV6-5	NA	TRBJ1-2	NA	TGTGCCAGCAGCCCTGCCCCCGCTAACTATGGCTACACCTTC	CASSPAPANYGYTF
TRBV27	NA	TRBJ1-1	NA	TGTGCCAGCAGACTCCAGATGGACACTGAAGCTTTCTTT	CASRLQMDTEAFF
TRBV2	NA	TRBJ1-5	TRBD1	TGTGCCAGCAGTCCGGACAGGAATCAGCCCCAGCATTTT	CASSPDRNQPQHF
TRBV21-1	NA	TRBJ2-5	NA	TGTGCCAGCAGCAAAGAGAGGCTAGCGGGTCAAGAGACCCAGTACTTC	CASSKERLAGQETQYF
TRBV15	NA	TRBJ2-5	NA	TGTGCCACCAGCATCGGGCAGAACCAAGAGACCCAGTACTTC	CATSIGQNQETQYF
TRBV28	NA	TRBJ2-4	TRBD1	TGTGCCAGCAGCCAAGGGGGCCCAAACATTCAGTACTTC	CASSQGGPNIQYF
TRBV19	NA	TRBJ1-6	NA	TGTGCCCCCCCGCGGCAGGATAATTCACCCCTCCACTTT	CAPPRQDNSPLHF
TRBV14	NA	TRBJ2-2	NA	TGTGCCAGCAGCCTCTTGGGACCTCCGAGCACCGGGGAGCTGTTTTTT	CASSLLGPPSTGELFF
TRBV7-2	NA	TRBJ1-2	NA	TGTGCCAGCAGCTTAGGCCAGGGCGGGGGCTACACCTTC	CASSLGQGGGYTF
TRBV7-2	few	TRBJ2-1	TRBD1	TGTGCCAGCAGCTCTAGGAGGGGGACAGGGGGAGGGTCCTACAATGAGCAGTTCTTC	CASSSRRGTGGGSYNEQFF
TRBV6-5	NA	TRBJ2-5	NA	TGTGCCAGCAGCCTTACGGGGGTCCGAAAGACCCAGTACTTC	CASSLTGVRKTQYF
TRBV4-1	NA	TRBJ2-5	TRBD1	TGCGCCAGCAGCCTTGCCGGGACAGGACAAGAGACCCAGTACTTC	CASSLAGTGQETQYF
TRBV28	NA	TRBJ1-5	NA	TGTGCCAGCAGTTTCTCCCCGCATAGCAATCAGCCCCAGCATTTT	CASSFSPHSNQPQHF
TRBV5-4	NA	TRBJ2-6	NA	TGTGCCAGCAGCTTGAGAAGCTCTGGGGCCAACGTCCTGACTTTC	CASSLRSSGANVLTF
TRBV4-1	NA	TRBJ2-7	NA	TGCGCCAGCAGCCAAGCCGACCTCACAGGGAGGGGCTTTCGGGAGCAGTACTTC	CASSQADLTGRGFREQYF
TRBV7-2	NA	TRBJ2-5	TRBD2	TGTGCCAGCAGCTATCCGCGGGGGGGCGGGGAGACCCAGTACTTC	CASSYPRGGGETQYF
TRBV7-9	NA	TRBJ2-6	NA	TGTGCCAGCAGATCCATGGGGGAGTGGGGACTCTCTGGGGCCAACGTCCTGACTTTC	CASRSMGEWGLSGANVLTF
TRBV2	NA	TRBJ2-5	NA	TGTGCCAGCAACGTGCAGGGGACTGTCCAAGAGACCCAGTACTTC	CASNVQGTVQETQYF
TRBV27	NA	TRBJ2-1	NA	TGTGCCAGCAGTTTCCAACGTTATACTAGCAGTCCCTACAATGGGCAGTTCTTC	CASSFQRYTSSPYNGQFF
TRBV30	NA	TRBJ1-1	NA	TGTGCCTTTTTCACCCCCGGGAGGGACACTGAAGCTTTCTTT	CAFFTPGRDTEAFF
TRBV5-4	NA	TRBJ2-3	NA	TGTGCCAGCAGCTTGGGACGGACTAGCACAGATACGCAGTATTTT	CASSLGRTSTDTQYF
TRBV2	NA	TRBJ1-4	NA	TGTGCCAGCAGTGGGGGTCGGGGGGCGGATGAAAAACTGTTTTTT	CASSGGRGADEKLFF
TRBV5-1	once	TRBJ2-1	NA	TGCGCCAGCAGCTCCATCTGGAACAATGAGCAGTTCTTC	CASSSIWNNEQFF
TRBV9	NA	TRBJ2-6	NA	TGTGCCAGCAGCGTAGCGGAAGACTGGGGATCTGGGGCCAACGTCCTGACTTTC	CASSVAEDWGSGANVLTF
TRBV4-3	NA	TRBJ2-5	TRBD1	TGCGCCAGCAGCCAAGAGAGGGACAGGGCCCTCCAAGAGACCCAGTACTTC	CASSQERDRALQETQYF
TRBV5-1	NA	TRBJ2-5	NA	TGCGCCAGCAGCTTGATGGGGCAAGAGACCCAGTACTTC	CASSLMGQETQYF
TRBV7-8	NA	TRBJ1-3	NA	TGTGCCAGCAGCATTGGACAGTCCTTGTCTGGAAACACCATATATTTT	CASSIGQSLSGNTIYF
TRBV7-2	NA	TRBJ1-4	NA	TGTGCCAGCAGCCCCCGGGTCTCAACTGCCGAAAAACTGTTTTTT	CASSPRVSTAEKLFF
TRBV2	NA	TRBJ2-5	NA	TGTGCCAGCAGTGAAGACAGGGTGGAGACCCAGTACTTC	CASSEDRVETQYF
TRBV28	NA	TRBJ1-1	NA	TGTGCCAGCAGCCGGCCGGGCAGGGGAGCTGAAGCTTTCTTT	CASSRPGRGAEAFF
TRBV10-3	NA	TRBJ1-3	NA	TGTGCCATCAGTGGGCAACAGGGTATGAGCTCTGGAAACACCATATATTTT	CAISGQQGMSSGNTIYF
TRBV4-3	NA	TRBJ1-2	NA	TGCGCCAGCAGCCAGGGGAACTATGGCTACACCTTC	CASSQGNYGYTF
TRBV11-2	NA	TRBJ2-3	TRBD2	TGTGCCAGCAGCAAAGGACTAGCGGTTGGCACAGATACGCAGTATTTT	CASSKGLAVGTDTQYF
TRBV6-5	NA	TRBJ2-5	TRBD2	TGTGCCAGCCGTCGGACAGTAGCGGGAGGGGAGACCCAGTACTTC	CASRRTVAGGETQYF
TRBV7-2	once	TRBJ2-3	TRBD2	TGTGCCAGCAGCTTATCCAATCCTAGCGGGGGTAGCGGTACGCAGTATTTT	CASSLSNPSGGSGTQYF
TRBV7-9	NA	TRBJ2-7	NA	TGTGCCAGCAGCTTAAAGCAGGGGGAGGACTGGTGGGAGCAGTACTTC	CASSLKQGEDWWEQYF
TRBV18	NA	TRBJ1-2	NA	TGTGCCAGCTCACCATCAGGGTACTATGGCTACACCTTC	CASSPSGYYGYTF
TRBV6-1	NA	TRBJ2-5	TRBD1	TGTGCCAGCAGTATGCTGGGGACAGGGGAGAAGACCCAGTACTTC	CASSMLGTGEKTQYF
TRBV9	once	TRBJ1-1	NA	TGTGCCAGCAGCACAGAGGGGGGGAACACTGAAGCTTTCTTT	CASSTEGGNTEAFF
TRBV28	NA	TRBJ1-1	NA	TGTGCCAGCAGTTTTCCTCGTCGGCGAATGAACACTGAAGCTTTCTTT	CASSFPRRRMNTEAFF
TRBV12-5	once	TRBJ2-2	NA	TGTGCTAGTGGTTTGTGGGCTTCCGGGGAGCTGTTTTTT	CASGLWASGELFF
TRBV7-2	NA	TRBJ1-6	NA	TGTGCCAGCAGCTTAATGGGGGTGAGAAATTCACCCCTCCACTTT	CASSLMGVRNSPLHF
TRBV5-8	NA	TRBJ1-1	TRBD1	TGTGCCAGCAGCTTCTGGACAGGGGCTGGGAACACTGAAGCTTTCTTT	CASSFWTGAGNTEAFF
TRBV5-4	NA	TRBJ2-5	TRBD1	TGTGCCAGCAGCCCCGGCGCGGAACAGGGGGGGACCCAGTACTTC	CASSPGAEQGGTQYF
TRBV6-6	NA	TRBJ1-2	NA	TGTGCCAGCAGTATCACAGTCAACTATGGCTACACCTTC	CASSITVNYGYTF
TRBV10-3	NA	TRBJ2-2	NA	TGTGCCATCAGTGAGTCTGGGGGCTCGAACACCGGGGAGCTGTTTTTT	CAISESGGSNTGELFF
TRBV12-2	NA	TRBJ2-3	NA	TGTGCAAGTCGCTTCCTTTTTGTGAAACCCAGAAAAGATACGCAGTATTTT	CASRFLFVKPRKDTQYF
TRBV28	NA	TRBJ1-5	NA	TGTGCCAGCAGTTTATCCGGACAGTTCGGTCAGCCCCAGCATTTT	CASSLSGQFGQPQHF